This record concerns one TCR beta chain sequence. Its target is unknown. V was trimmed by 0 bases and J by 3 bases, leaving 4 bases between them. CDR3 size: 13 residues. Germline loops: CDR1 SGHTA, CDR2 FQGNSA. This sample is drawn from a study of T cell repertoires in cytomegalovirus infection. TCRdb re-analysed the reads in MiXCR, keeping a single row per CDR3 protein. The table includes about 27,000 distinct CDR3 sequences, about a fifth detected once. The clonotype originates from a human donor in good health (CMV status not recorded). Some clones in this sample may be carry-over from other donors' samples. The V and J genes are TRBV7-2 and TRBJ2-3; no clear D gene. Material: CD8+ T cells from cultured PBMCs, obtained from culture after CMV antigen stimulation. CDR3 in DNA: TGTGCCAGCAGCTTAGCCTTTACAGATACGCAGTATTTT. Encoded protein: CASSLAFTDTQYF.